Listed below are T cell receptor beta chains from one sample, sequenced in a study of blood T cell repertoires in COVID-19. TCRdb's table, derived via immunoSEQ multiplex PCR, lists solely in-frame clones and lacks some. Among 230,000 or so clones, 65% to 90% were seen once, and the ten largest hold 5.1%. Sequencing was done on a sample of peripheral blood. All receptors derive from a human donor in a cohort sampled during active COVID-19. Both conserved end residues are part of each CDR3. The D gene is left open where the match is weak. A clone size is listed for some rows: how often the clone was seen (once, few, many), or a class if it is expanded.

j_gene	len	d_gene	abundance	v_gene	CDR3nt	CDR3aa
TRBJ2-2	14	TRBD1	NA	TRBV28	TGTGCCAGCAGCCGACAGGGTGACACCGGGGAGCTGTTTTTT	CASSRQGDTGELFF
TRBJ1-2	15	NA	NA	TRBV7-9	TGTGCCAGCAGCTTAGTAATAGGGGGGGCCTATGGCTACACCTTC	CASSLVIGGAYGYTF
TRBJ2-1	16	NA	NA	TRBV19	TGTGCCAGTAGTATACAAGCCGGGTATCCAGGGAATGAGCAGTTCTTC	CASSIQAGYPGNEQFF
TRBJ2-4	16	NA	NA	TRBV7-2	TGTGCCAGCAGCTTAGGGGGGGGCCTAGCCAAAAACATTCAGTACTTC	CASSLGGGLAKNIQYF
TRBJ2-5	17	TRBD1	NA	TRBV18	TGTGCCAGCTCACCAACCCGAGGGACAGACAGACAAGAGACCCAGTACTTC	CASSPTRGTDRQETQYF
TRBJ2-7	14	TRBD2	once	TRBV27	TGTGCCAGCAGTTTAGGGCTAGCGGGCTACGAGCAGTACTTC	CASSLGLAGYEQYF
TRBJ1-1	14	NA	NA	TRBV30	TGTGCCTGGAGTGTTCAGGGTCAATGGACTGAAGCTTTCTTT	CAWSVQGQWTEAFF
TRBJ2-7	17	NA	NA	TRBV2	TGTGCCAGCAGTCTAAACCCTGGCGGCCTAAGCTCCTACGAGCAGTACTTC	CASSLNPGGLSSYEQYF
TRBJ2-7	16	TRBD2	NA	TRBV6-6	TGTGCCAGCAGCCTCCCCGGCGGGAGCCACGCCTACGAGCAGTACTTC	CASSLPGGSHAYEQYF
TRBJ1-4	14	TRBD1	NA	TRBV19	TGTGCCAGTATCCAGGGGGCAGACGGTCGGAAACTGTTTTTT	CASIQGADGRKLFF
TRBJ2-1	15	TRBD2	NA	TRBV15	TGTGCCACCAGCATCCAGCGGGAGCTCCCAGGAGAGCAGTTCTTC	CATSIQRELPGEQFF
TRBJ1-2	14	TRBD1	few	TRBV2	TGTGCCAGCAGTGGGACAGGGGCAGGATATGGCTACACCTTC	CASSGTGAGYGYTF
TRBJ2-7	15	TRBD2	NA	TRBV7-2	TGTGCCAGCAGTTTGACTAGCGGGACGCCCTACGAGCAGTACTTC	CASSLTSGTPYEQYF
TRBJ2-2	16	NA	NA	TRBV7-9	TGTGCCAGCAGCTTAGACCTGGGACTGAACACCGGGGAGCTGTTTTTT	CASSLDLGLNTGELFF
TRBJ1-1	15	NA	once	TRBV19	TGTGCCAGTAGTATAGCCCCAACAGCGAACACTGAAGCTTTCTTT	CASSIAPTANTEAFF
TRBJ1-1	14	NA	NA	TRBV6-6	TGTGCCAGCAGTACCAGGGGTTCGAACACTGAAGCTTTCTTT	CASSTRGSNTEAFF
TRBJ1-1	14	NA	NA	TRBV27	TGTGCCAGCAGTTCCCACAGGACGAACACTGAAGCTTTCTTT	CASSSHRTNTEAFF
TRBJ1-2	16	TRBD1	once	TRBV5-6	TGTGCCAGCAGCCGTCCCGGGACAGGGTTCACCTATGGCTACACCTTC	CASSRPGTGFTYGYTF
TRBJ2-7	14	TRBD2	NA	TRBV28	TGTGCCAGCAGTATAGCGGGAGTCACCTACGAGCAGTACTTC	CASSIAGVTYEQYF
TRBJ2-7	13	NA	NA	TRBV12-3/TRBV12-4	TGTGCCAGCAGTTTAGCTCAGGTTTCCGAGCAGTACTTC	CASSLAQVSEQYF
TRBJ2-5	14	NA	many	TRBV27	TGTGCCAGCAGCATCACAGGGCCGCAAGAGACCCAGTACTTC	CASSITGPQETQYF
TRBJ1-5	16	TRBD1	NA	TRBV28	TGTGCCAGCAGTTCACCCTCGGACAGGGGAAGTCAGCCCCAGCATTTT	CASSSPSDRGSQPQHF
TRBJ2-7	14	TRBD1	NA	TRBV5-6	TGTGCCAGCAGCTATCGGACAGGGGACTACGAGCAGTACTTC	CASSYRTGDYEQYF
TRBJ2-7	15	NA	few	TRBV9	TGTGCCAGCAGCGTAGGTATCGAACAGGCCTACGAGCAGTACTTC	CASSVGIEQAYEQYF
TRBJ2-1	11	NA	once	TRBV3-1/TRBV3-2	TGTGCCAGCAGCCAAGATGAGACACAGTTCTTC	CASSQDETQFF
TRBJ2-5	14	TRBD2	NA	TRBV6-5	TGTGCCAGCAGTTACGGGCTAGCGGGGACAGCCCAGTACTTC	CASSYGLAGTAQYF
TRBJ1-5	14	NA	NA	TRBV9	TGTGCCAGCAGCTGGACTGATAGCAATCAGCCCCAGCATTTT	CASSWTDSNQPQHF
TRBJ2-7	13	NA	few	TRBV9	TGTGCCAGCAGCGCGACAAGGGGGAACGAGCAGTACTTC	CASSATRGNEQYF